This is a list of T cell receptor beta chains from one sample in a study of CD4 and CD8 cells across lung adenocarcinoma regions. TCRdb ran MiXCR on the PCR reads and lists one entry per CDR3 protein. The sample has around 19,000 distinct CDR3 sequences; roughly 56% are singletons. Sequenced sample: CD8+ T cells from the center of a lung tumor. The source is a female donor with lung adenocarcinoma. The CD4 and CD8 labels of this study may be unreliable. Each CDR3 is given with its conserved first and last residue. A D gene is named only where the DNA matches it firmly. Where a row states a size, it is once, few, many or the class of an expanded clone; other rows omit it.

D gene	V gene	J gene	clone size	CDR3 protein	CDR3 DNA
NA	TRBV6-5	TRBJ2-7	NA	CASSYGQSTYEQYF	TGTGCCAGCAGTTACGGACAGAGCACCTACGAGCAGTACTTC
NA	TRBV27	TRBJ2-3	NA	CASRQRLGPKNIQYF	TGTGCCAGCAGGCAGCGGCTAGGACCCAAAAATATTCAGTATTTT
TRBD1	TRBV6-1	TRBJ2-7	medium-sized	CASSDRGQGSYEQYF	TGTGCCAGCAGTGACCGGGGACAGGGCTCCTACGAGCAGTACTTC
NA	TRBV4-1	TRBJ1-4	few	CASSHDTRGEKLFF	TGCGCCAGCAGCCACGACACGAGGGGTGAAAAACTGTTTTTT
TRBD1	TRBV6-1	TRBJ1-2	many	CASSRSGTARGYTF	TGTGCCAGCAGCCGTTCCGGGACAGCTCGTGGCTACACCTTC
NA	TRBV6-1	TRBJ2-3	NA	CASGERRRYTDTQYF	TGTGCCAGCGGTGAGCGGCGGCGATACACAGATACGCAGTATTTT
NA	TRBV6-5	TRBJ2-1	NA	CASSYSGTPPNEQFF	TGTGCCAGCAGTTACTCCGGGACCCCACCCAATGAGCAGTTCTTC
TRBD2	TRBV4-1	TRBJ2-5	few	CASSLLAGDPAQYF	TGCGCCAGCAGCCTACTAGCGGGAGATCCAGCCCAGTACTTC
NA	TRBV27	TRBJ2-3	NA	CASSLGLRAKDTQYF	TGTGCCAGCAGTTTGGGGCTCAGAGCCAAAGACACGCAGTACTTT
TRBD1	TRBV27	TRBJ2-7	NA	CASSLSRRQGNMYEQYF	TGTGCCAGCAGTTTATCCCGAAGACAGGGGAATATGTACGAGCAGTACTTC
NA	TRBV27	TRBJ2-4	NA	CGSVPGVGPKNTQYF	TGTGGCAGCGTGCCGGGGGTGGGACCCAAAAATACTCAGTACTTC
NA	TRBV29-1	TRBJ2-5	NA	CSALTSPQETQYF	TGCAGCGCCCTGACTAGTCCTCAAGAGACCCAGTACTTC
NA	TRBV6-5	TRBJ2-3	NA	CASSYSLTGAQTDTQYF	TGTGCCAGCAGTTACTCGCTTACGGGGGCGCAGACAGATACGCAGTATTTT
NA	TRBV5-4	TRBJ2-6	many	CASSPMTSGANVLTF	TGTGCCAGCAGCCCTATGACCTCTGGGGCCAACGTCCTGACTTTC
TRBD1	TRBV6-1	TRBJ2-7	few	CASRPDRGPYEQYF	TGTGCCAGCAGACCCGACAGGGGGCCGTACGAGCAGTACTTC
NA	TRBV25-1	TRBJ2-1	few	CASGRDPPRDEQFF	TGTGCCAGCGGCCGGGACCCCCCGAGGGATGAGCAGTTCTTC
NA	TRBV6-1	TRBJ2-7	NA	CAGDGGRWADTQYF	TGTGCGGGCGACGGGGGCCGTTGGGCAGATACGCAGTACTTC
TRBD1	TRBV6-1	TRBJ2-2	medium-sized	CASNGQGAGTGELFF	TGTGCCAGCAACGGACAGGGGGCAGGGACCGGGGAGCTGTTTTTT
NA	TRBV6-1	TRBJ1-1	medium-sized	CASSAFRRAGLLEAFF	TGTGCCAGCAGTGCCTTCCGTAGGGCAGGGTTGCTCGAAGCTTTCTTT
TRBD2	TRBV6-1	TRBJ2-3	NA	CASGRESTTDTQYF	TGTGCCAGTGGGCGGGAGTCCACCACAGATACGCAGTATTTT
TRBD2	TRBV12-3/TRBV12-4	TRBJ2-3	NA	CASSLGPGGKDTQYF	TGTGCCAGCAGTTTGGGCCCGGGAGGGAAAGATACGCAGTACTTT
NA	TRBV10-3	TRBJ2-4	NA	CAWGMSAKNIQYF	TGTGCCTGGGGGATGAGCGCCAAAAACATTCAGTACTTC
TRBD2	TRBV6-1	TRBJ2-3	NA	CAGRSGRDLGTQYF	TGTGCCGGCAGGAGCGGGAGGGACCTGGGGACGCAGTACTTT
TRBD2	TRBV20-1	TRBJ2-7	NA	CSASASGRMYEQYF	TGCAGTGCTAGTGCGAGCGGGAGGATGTACGAGCAGTACTTC
TRBD2	TRBV4-2	TRBJ2-1	many	CASSQASGTSLNEQFF	TGTGCCAGCAGCCAAGCGTCCGGGACTAGTCTCAATGAGCAGTTCTTC
TRBD1	TRBV10-1	TRBJ2-7	many	CASSDGTGNYEQYF	TGCGCCAGCAGTGATGGGACAGGGAACTACGAGCAGTACTTC
NA	TRBV10-1	TRBJ1-1	medium-sized	CASRTSKNTEAFF	TGCGCCAGCAGGACCTCGAAGAACACTGAAGCTTTCTTT
NA	TRBV29-1	TRBJ2-1	NA	CSVEDTRQVNEQFF	TGCAGCGTTGAAGATACTCGACAGGTCAATGAGCAGTTCTTC
NA	TRBV4-1	TRBJ2-5	NA	CASSQEGIGTQYF	TGCGCCAGCAGCCAAGAGGGAATCGGGACCCAGTACTTC
NA	TRBV10-1	TRBJ2-2	many	CASSESIQNTGELFF	TGCGCCAGCAGTGAGTCGATACAGAACACCGGGGAGCTGTTTTTT
TRBD2	TRBV10-3	TRBJ2-7	NA	CAATLAGGQYEQYF	TGTGCCGCTACCTTAGCGGGGGGGCAGTACGAGCAGTACTTC
NA	TRBV27	TRBJ2-3	NA	CASRPRVGVTNTQYF	TGTGCCAGCAGGCCGCGGGTAGGAGTCACAAATACGCAGTACTTT